The rows below give T cell receptor beta chains drawn from one sample of a study of T cells in Graves' hyperthyroidism and ophthalmopathy. Each CDR3 protein is one row after TCRdb ran MiXCR on the multiplex PCR reads. The sample contains a few hundred thousand distinct CDR3 sequences, roughly 50% of which appear only once. Sequenced material: peripheral blood or thyroid tissue (not recorded which). Source of these receptors: a woman younger than 30 with Graves' hyperthyroidism. Both conserved end residues are part of each CDR3. The D gene is left open where the match is weak. Part of the rows lack a size; the others show once, few, many or a class for expanded clones.

d_call: TRBD2
clone_size: .
v_call: TRBV7-8
j_call: TRBJ2-5
cdr3_nt: TGTGCCAGCAGTCAAAGCGGGGGGGATCTTCAAGAGACCCAGTACTTC
cdr3_aa: CASSQSGGDLQETQYF

d_call: .
clone_size: .
v_call: TRBV10-3
j_call: TRBJ2-3
cdr3_nt: TGTGCCATCAGTGAAGGGGCAGGGCGCACAGATACGCAGTATTTT
cdr3_aa: CAISEGAGRTDTQYF

d_call: TRBD2
clone_size: few
v_call: TRBV7-9
j_call: TRBJ2-7
cdr3_nt: TGTGCCAGCAGCCTCTGGACTAGCGACTACGAGCAGTACTTC
cdr3_aa: CASSLWTSDYEQYF

d_call: .
clone_size: few
v_call: TRBV5-6
j_call: TRBJ2-6
cdr3_nt: TGTGCCAGCAGCTTGGGAGCCGACTCTGGGGCCAACGTCCTGACTTTC
cdr3_aa: CASSLGADSGANVLTF

d_call: .
clone_size: .
v_call: TRBV15
j_call: TRBJ1-3
cdr3_nt: TGTGCCACCAGCGTGGACAGAAACACCATATATTTT
cdr3_aa: CATSVDRNTIYF

d_call: TRBD1
clone_size: .
v_call: TRBV29-1
j_call: TRBJ2-5
cdr3_nt: TGCAGCGTTGAAGAGAGACAGGGGAAAGAGACCCAGTACTTC
cdr3_aa: CSVEERQGKETQYF

d_call: TRBD2
clone_size: .
v_call: TRBV7-9
j_call: TRBJ2-5
cdr3_nt: TGTGCCAGCAGCCATTTACAGGGTCTGACGGGGGGGGCCCAGTACTTC
cdr3_aa: CASSHLQGLTGGAQYF

d_call: .
clone_size: .
v_call: TRBV20-1
j_call: TRBJ2-2
cdr3_nt: TGCAGTGCTAAGAGGGACTTTTACACCGGGGAGCTGTTTTTT
cdr3_aa: CSAKRDFYTGELFF

d_call: .
clone_size: few
v_call: TRBV7-9
j_call: TRBJ2-2
cdr3_nt: TGTGCCAGCAGCCGCGAACCTAGCGTCAACACCGGGGAGCTGTTTTTT
cdr3_aa: CASSREPSVNTGELFF

d_call: TRBD1
clone_size: many
v_call: TRBV19
j_call: TRBJ1-6
cdr3_nt: TGTGCCAGTAGGACAGGGGATGAAAATTCACCCCTCCACTTT
cdr3_aa: CASRTGDENSPLHF

d_call: TRBD1
clone_size: few
v_call: TRBV7-9
j_call: TRBJ2-5
cdr3_nt: TGTGCCAGCACCCAAGACAGGGGAAAAGAGACCCAGTACTTC
cdr3_aa: CASTQDRGKETQYF

d_call: .
clone_size: .
v_call: TRBV7-7
j_call: TRBJ2-7
cdr3_nt: TGTGCTAGCAGCTTAGGGCCGCTTCCCCCCTACGAGCAGTACTTC
cdr3_aa: CASSLGPLPPYEQYF

d_call: .
clone_size: many
v_call: TRBV2
j_call: TRBJ1-1
cdr3_nt: TGTGCCAGCAGTGAAGACTCGAACACTGAAGCTTTCTTT
cdr3_aa: CASSEDSNTEAFF

d_call: .
clone_size: many
v_call: TRBV25-1
j_call: TRBJ1-2
cdr3_nt: TGTGCCAGCAGTGTCGATCCGGGAGCTGGCTATGGCTACACCTTC
cdr3_aa: CASSVDPGAGYGYTF

d_call: TRBD1
clone_size: .
v_call: TRBV7-9
j_call: TRBJ1-4
cdr3_nt: TGTGCCAGCAGCCAGGGTGAGGAGGGGGCGTTGGAAAAACTGTTTTTT
cdr3_aa: CASSQGEEGALEKLFF

d_call: .
clone_size: many
v_call: TRBV14
j_call: TRBJ1-1
cdr3_nt: TGTGCCAGCAGCCAAGTACTCGGACCTGAAGCTTTCTTT
cdr3_aa: CASSQVLGPEAFF

d_call: .
clone_size: .
v_call: TRBV20-1
j_call: TRBJ2-5
cdr3_nt: TGCAGTGCTGGACGGGGGACAGAGACCCAGTACTTC
cdr3_aa: CSAGRGTETQYF

d_call: .
clone_size: .
v_call: TRBV6-5
j_call: TRBJ1-1
cdr3_nt: TGTGCCAGCAGTGACGTACTTTGGTGGGGCACTGAAGCTTTCTTT
cdr3_aa: CASSDVLWWGTEAFF

d_call: .
clone_size: .
v_call: TRBV2
j_call: TRBJ2-7
cdr3_nt: TGTGCCAGCAGTTTTGACCTGATCTACGAGCAGTACTTC
cdr3_aa: CASSFDLIYEQYF

d_call: TRBD1
clone_size: .
v_call: TRBV20-1
j_call: TRBJ2-5
cdr3_nt: TGCAGTGCTAGAGGACAGGGGAATAAAGAGACCCAGTACTTC
cdr3_aa: CSARGQGNKETQYF

d_call: TRBD1
clone_size: .
v_call: TRBV15
j_call: TRBJ1-6
cdr3_nt: TGTGCCACCAGCAGAGCCGCCGGGACAGGGTATAATTCACCCCTCCACTTT
cdr3_aa: CATSRAAGTGYNSPLHF

d_call: .
clone_size: .
v_call: TRBV5-1
j_call: TRBJ1-6
cdr3_nt: TGCGTCAGCAGCTTGGAGTCTCTTGATTCACCCCTCCACTTT
cdr3_aa: CVSSLESLDSPLHF

d_call: .
clone_size: many
v_call: TRBV7-9
j_call: TRBJ1-1
cdr3_nt: TGTGCCAGCAGCCGCAATTTCAACACTGAAGCTTTCTTT
cdr3_aa: CASSRNFNTEAFF

d_call: .
clone_size: .
v_call: TRBV15
j_call: TRBJ2-3
cdr3_nt: TGTGCCACCAGTCCGACAGCCTACACAGGTACGCAGTATTTT
cdr3_aa: CATSPTAYTGTQYF

d_call: .
clone_size: .
v_call: TRBV6-5
j_call: TRBJ1-5
cdr3_nt: TGTGCCAGCAGTTACAGGTCTAACAATCAGCCCCAGCATTTT
cdr3_aa: CASSYRSNNQPQHF

d_call: .
clone_size: .
v_call: TRBV12-3/TRBV12-4
j_call: TRBJ2-6
cdr3_nt: TGTGCCAGCAGTGATAACATCTCTGGGGCCAACGTCCTGACTTTC
cdr3_aa: CASSDNISGANVLTF

d_call: TRBD2
clone_size: .
v_call: TRBV9
j_call: TRBJ2-7
cdr3_nt: TGTGCCAGCAGCCAAGAAAAGCGGGAGAGGTACGAGCAGTACTTC
cdr3_aa: CASSQEKRERYEQYF

d_call: .
clone_size: .
v_call: TRBV7-9
j_call: TRBJ2-7
cdr3_nt: TGTGCCAGCAGCTTAGTTAACTCCTACGAGCAGTACTTC
cdr3_aa: CASSLVNSYEQYF

d_call: .
clone_size: few
v_call: TRBV25-1
j_call: TRBJ1-2
cdr3_nt: TGTGCCAGCAGCTTGGCCGGGACGACCTACTATGGCTACACCTTC
cdr3_aa: CASSLAGTTYYGYTF

d_call: .
clone_size: .
v_call: TRBV7-8
j_call: TRBJ1-2
cdr3_nt: TGTGCCAGCAGCACCCATCTTAAGGGAAAACTGGAGTATGGCTACACCTTC
cdr3_aa: CASSTHLKGKLEYGYTF

d_call: .
clone_size: .
v_call: TRBV20-1
j_call: TRBJ1-2
cdr3_nt: TGCAGTGCGACAGCGAACAACCGATTTCTCTATGGCTACACCTTC
cdr3_aa: CSATANNRFLYGYTF

d_call: TRBD1
clone_size: few
v_call: TRBV2
j_call: TRBJ1-5
cdr3_nt: TGTGCCAGCAGTGAATTAGAGACAGGGTTTCAGCCCCAGCATTTT
cdr3_aa: CASSELETGFQPQHF

d_call: .
clone_size: .
v_call: TRBV29-1
j_call: TRBJ1-2
cdr3_nt: TGCAGCACTACCCGAGACAGGGGCTACACCTTC
cdr3_aa: CSTTRDRGYTF

d_call: TRBD1
clone_size: .
v_call: TRBV29-1
j_call: TRBJ1-1
cdr3_nt: TGCAGCGTTAGACAGGGAAAGATTTTCTTT
cdr3_aa: CSVRQGKIFF

d_call: .
clone_size: .
v_call: TRBV19
j_call: TRBJ2-7
cdr3_nt: TGTGCCAGCAGAGGTCACGGGGACTACGAGCAGTACTTC
cdr3_aa: CASRGHGDYEQYF

d_call: .
clone_size: .
v_call: TRBV7-9
j_call: TRBJ2-5
cdr3_nt: TGTGCCAGCACCCAGGGAGATCAAGAGACCCAGTACTTC
cdr3_aa: CASTQGDQETQYF

d_call: .
clone_size: many
v_call: TRBV7-9
j_call: TRBJ2-5
cdr3_nt: TGTGCCAGCAGCCAAGAGACCCAGTACTTC
cdr3_aa: CASSQETQYF